This TCR beta chain is from a study of radiotherapy plus CTLA-4 blockade in lung cancer. Study observations and caveats: There was expansion of tumor-derived TCR clones in blood after radiotherapy plus ipilimumab.

The CDR3 covers 19 residues. V lost 5 bases and J lost 0; bases outside the gene matches: 10. The germline V gene encodes CDR1 KGHSH and CDR2 LQKENI. Concerning this clone: The antigen is undetermined.

Sequenced by immunoSEQ multiplex PCR; TCRdb stores in-frame clones only, minus some. The table shows 45,000 to 60,000 clones, with approximately 85% occurring only once. The specimen was peripheral blood, collected from a patient treated with radiotherapy plus ipilimumab. V is TRBV18 and J is TRBJ2-1, with 13 bases lining up with TRBD2. The clonotype comes from a human donor with non-small cell lung cancer who had stable disease on radiotherapy plus ipilimumab. Here the CDR3 reads CASSAGLAGIPGSYNEQFF. CDR3 nucleotides: TGTGCCAGCTCAGCGGGACTAGCGGGAATCCCTGGCTCCTACAATGAGCAGTTCTTC. Drawing the rest from reference TRBV18 and TRBJ2-1, the complete variable domain is NAGVMQNPRHLVRRRGQEARLRCSPMKGHSHVYWYRQLPEEGLKFMVYLQKENIIDESGMPKERFSAEFPKEGPSILRIQQVVRGDSAAYFCASSAGLAGIPGSYNEQFFGPGTRLTVL.